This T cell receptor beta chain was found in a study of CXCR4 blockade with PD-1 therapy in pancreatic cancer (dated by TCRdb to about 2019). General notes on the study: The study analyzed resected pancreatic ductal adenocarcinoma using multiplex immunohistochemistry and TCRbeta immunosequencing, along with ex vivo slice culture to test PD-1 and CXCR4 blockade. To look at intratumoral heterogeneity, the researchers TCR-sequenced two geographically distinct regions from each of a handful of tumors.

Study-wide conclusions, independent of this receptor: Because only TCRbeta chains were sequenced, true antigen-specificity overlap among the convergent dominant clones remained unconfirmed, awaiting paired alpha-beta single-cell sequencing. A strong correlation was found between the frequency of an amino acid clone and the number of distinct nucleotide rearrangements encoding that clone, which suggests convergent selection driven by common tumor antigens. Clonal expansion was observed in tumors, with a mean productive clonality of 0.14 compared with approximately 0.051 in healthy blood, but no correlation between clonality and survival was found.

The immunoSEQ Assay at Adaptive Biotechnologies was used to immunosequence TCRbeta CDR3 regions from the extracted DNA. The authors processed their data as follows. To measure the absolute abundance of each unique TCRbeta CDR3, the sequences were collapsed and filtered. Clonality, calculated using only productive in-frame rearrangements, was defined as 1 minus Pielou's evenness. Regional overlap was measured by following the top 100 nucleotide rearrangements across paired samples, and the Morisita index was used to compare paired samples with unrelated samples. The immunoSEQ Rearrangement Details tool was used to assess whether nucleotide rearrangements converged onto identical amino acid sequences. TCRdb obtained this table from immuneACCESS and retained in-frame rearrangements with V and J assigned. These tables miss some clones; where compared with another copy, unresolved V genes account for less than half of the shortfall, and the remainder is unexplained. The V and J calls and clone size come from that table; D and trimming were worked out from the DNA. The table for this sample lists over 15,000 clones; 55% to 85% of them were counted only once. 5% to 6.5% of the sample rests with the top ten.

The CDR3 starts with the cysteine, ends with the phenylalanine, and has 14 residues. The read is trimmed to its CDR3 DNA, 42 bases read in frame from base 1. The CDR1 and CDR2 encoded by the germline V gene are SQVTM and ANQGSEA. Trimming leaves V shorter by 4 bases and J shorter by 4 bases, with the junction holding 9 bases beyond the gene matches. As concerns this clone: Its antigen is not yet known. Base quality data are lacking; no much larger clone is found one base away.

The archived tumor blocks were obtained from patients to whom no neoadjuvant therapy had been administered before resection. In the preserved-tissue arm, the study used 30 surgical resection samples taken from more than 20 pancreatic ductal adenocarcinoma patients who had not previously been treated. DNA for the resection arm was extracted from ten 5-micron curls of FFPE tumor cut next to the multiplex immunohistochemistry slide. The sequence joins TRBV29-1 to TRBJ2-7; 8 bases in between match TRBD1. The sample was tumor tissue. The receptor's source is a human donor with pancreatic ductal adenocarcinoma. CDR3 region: CSVAGAGGAYEQYF. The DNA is TGCAGCGTTGCGGGAGCAGGGGGCGCGTACGAGCAGTACTTC.